What follows is one TCR beta chain and its context. Its antigen is unidentified. The entry originates in a study of TIL therapy for anti-PD-1-resistant metastatic lung cancer. Overall study context: Median tumor PD-L1 proportion score was approximately 6.3%. Tumors carried a median about 1.6 non-synonymous mutations per megabase.

Losses at the gene ends were 3 bases for V and 7 bases for J; bases not matched to a gene: 14. This CDR3 spans 16 amino acids. Per germline, CDR1 SGHDT and CDR2 YYEEEE. Study conclusions and caveats: Patients were highly selected, enriched for treatment-naive, never-smoker and oncogene-addicted cases.

The immunoSEQ assay was v3. Assay used: immunoSEQ multiplex PCR; TCRdb lists only in-frame clones, some missing. The sample comprises roughly 54,000 clones, around 86% of which are singletons, and around 2.6% rests with the top ten. As to time point: pre-treatment sample, taken before nivolumab and TIL therapy. Adults with stage 4 NSCLC were enrolled in a phase I trial. V and J are TRBV5-6 and TRBJ1-2, with TRBD1 matching over 8 bases. The specimen comprised blood, sampled at baseline. This TCR came from a person between 30 and 79 years old with non-small cell lung cancer. CDR3 bases: TGTGCCAGCAGCTACAAACGGACAGGGACTAACAGTGGCTACACCTTC. Protein: CASSYKRTGTNSGYTF.